This TCR beta chain was retrieved from a study of early T cells in non-severe SARS-CoV-2 infection. Overall study context: Unsorted whole blood bulk RNA was sequenced, with unpaired chains.

Study-wide points: VDJdb-based matching was biased toward anti-spike CD8 responses and missed private and CD4 specificities.

This clonotype came up many times. The antigen remains undetermined. Molecules of cDNA were individually given unique molecular identifiers that were attached to them. Via MiXCR, TCRdb re-called the 5' RACE reads, giving one row per CDR3 protein. The profile covers about 36,000 distinct CDR3 sequences, with less than 7% appearing a single time and roughly a quarter taken by the ten largest. The TCR comes from an adult who was a healthcare worker with PCR-confirmed SARS-CoV-2 infection or an uninfected control (not recorded which). Material: whole blood, obtained at baseline.

DNA of the CDR3: TGTGCCAGCCGCTCTAGCGGGAGGGTCAATGAGCAGTTCTTC. Translated, it gives CASRSSGRVNEQFF. The rearrangement links TRBV12-3 or TRBV12-4 to TRBJ2-1; 12 bases align to TRBD2. V dropped 8 bases and J dropped 6; count of bases not matched to a gene: 5. This CDR3 region has 14 residues.